Listed below are T cell receptor beta chains from one sample, sequenced in a study of CXCR3-negative and CXCR3-positive naive CD8 T cells. TCRdb re-called the 5' RACE reads; one entry per CDR3 protein, DNA not given. The sample holds tens of thousands of distinct CDR3 sequences. The material sequenced was naive CXCR3+ CD8+ T cells from blood. The receptors come from a human donor in good health. Some clones in this sample may be carry-over from other donors' samples. Each CDR3 is given with its conserved first and last residue.

v_call	j_call	cdr3_aa
TRBV5-1	TRBJ1-1	CASSLSGRTEAFF
TRBV13	TRBJ2-7	CASSLLLHEQYF
TRBV7-9	TRBJ2-3	CAGSLAPGTDTQYF
TRBV10-2	TRBJ2-2	CASSELWDTGELFF
TRBV15	TRBJ1-1	CATSRHREINTEAFF
TRBV5-6	TRBJ1-1	CASSYSGNTEAFF
TRBV7-2	TRBJ2-1	CASRLIGAHNEQFF
TRBV5-1	TRBJ2-1	CASSPGLGGDEQFF
TRBV7-9	TRBJ1-2	CASSFGRDRDNYGYTF
TRBV4-3	TRBJ2-2	CASGRGLAYSGELFF
TRBV11-3	TRBJ1-1	CASSLDRSEAFF
TRBV7-8	TRBJ2-1	CASSSQALAGVVYNEQFF
TRBV7-2	TRBJ2-1	CASSGPGLAGIYNEQFF
TRBV6-5	TRBJ2-1	CASSYSWGEGYNEQFF
TRBV28	TRBJ1-2	CASSFSGGQGDYGYTF
TRBV9	TRBJ2-7	CASSPAGTNYEQYF
TRBV29-1	TRBJ2-1	CSVGPAGEPRPYNEQFF
TRBV15	TRBJ2-1	CATSTWDRGPYNEQFF
TRBV4-1	TRBJ2-2	CASSQDPGAATGELFF
TRBV29-1	TRBJ2-1	CSVVMVLWNERFF